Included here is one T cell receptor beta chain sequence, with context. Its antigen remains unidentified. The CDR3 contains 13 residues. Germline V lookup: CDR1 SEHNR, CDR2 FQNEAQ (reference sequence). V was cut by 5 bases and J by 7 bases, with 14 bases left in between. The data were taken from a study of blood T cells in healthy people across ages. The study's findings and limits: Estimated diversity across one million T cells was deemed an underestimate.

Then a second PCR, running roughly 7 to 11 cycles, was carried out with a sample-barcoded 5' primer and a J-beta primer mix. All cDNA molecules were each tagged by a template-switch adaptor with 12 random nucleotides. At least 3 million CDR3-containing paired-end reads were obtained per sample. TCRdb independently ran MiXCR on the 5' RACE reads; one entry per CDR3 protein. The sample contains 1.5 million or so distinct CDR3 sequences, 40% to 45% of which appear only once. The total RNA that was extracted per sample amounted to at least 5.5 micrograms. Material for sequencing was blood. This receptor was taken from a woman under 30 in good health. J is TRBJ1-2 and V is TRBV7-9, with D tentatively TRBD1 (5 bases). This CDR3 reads CASSKKRGSGYTF. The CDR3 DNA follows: TGTGCCAGCAGCAAGAAACGGGGGTCTGGCTACACCTTC.